This paragraph reports one T cell receptor (beta chain). Its specificity is not known. The source of the sample is a study of T cell responses to AZD1222 COVID-19 vaccine. Study-level points and caveats: Across the whole spike, CD4 TCRs peaked at regions 160-218 and 743-854. White British people made up most donors, females outnumbered males, and clonal diversity was possibly underestimated.

The CDR3 totals 14 residues. The V end lost 4 bases, the J end lost 1 base, and 8 bases lay between the germline ends. Germline assignment: CDR1 SGDLS and CDR2 YYNGEE. Sequenced by immunoSEQ multiplex PCR; TCRdb stores in-frame clones only, minus some. The sample yields 150,000 or so clones, about 88% seen once. This chain joins TRBV9 and TRBJ2-2; TRBD1 might be the D (5 bases). The sample was peripheral blood, taken after recovery from COVID-19. This receptor was taken from an adult who had recovered from COVID-19. CDR3 sequence: CASSLTGNTGELFF. The CDR3 DNA is TGTGCCAGCAGCCTAACAGGGAACACCGGGGAGCTGTTTTTT.